Following are 13 T cell receptor beta chains from one sample sequenced in a study of blood T cell repertoires in COVID-19. TCRdb's copy holds only in-frame clones and misses some; the assay was immunoSEQ multiplex PCR. This sample yields about 120,000 clones, of which roughly four fifths are seen a single time; 7.9% belongs to the top ten. Sequenced material: peripheral blood. The source is a human donor in a cohort sampled during active COVID-19.

This clone came up a few times. The genes are TRBV27 and TRBJ1-6, with 7 bases lining up with TRBD1. V shed 5 bases and J 7 bases; nucleotides not matched to a gene: 5. CDR3 length equals 14 residues. Per germline, CDR1 MNHEY and CDR2 SMNVEV (reference sequence). The CDR3 sequence: CASSPTGVNSPLHF. For the CDR3, the DNA is TGTGCCAGCAGTCCAACAGGGGTGAATTCACCCCTCCACTTT.

The V gene is TRBV7-8, the J gene TRBJ1-2; D gene ambiguous. CDR3 size: 14 residues. Per the germline V gene, CDR1 is SGHVS and CDR2 is FQNEAQ. V lost 1 base and J 5 bases, leaving 11 bases between the germline ends. The CDR3 nucleotides are TGTGCCAGCAGCTTAGGGATCCCCGGGTATGGCTACACCTTC. Translating it yields CASSLGIPGYGYTF.

V usage is TRBV6-1 and J usage is TRBJ1-5; D is possibly TRBD1 (5 bases). The CDR3 covers 14 residues. Trimming shortened V by 2 bases and J by 6 bases, and 11 bases separated the two germline ends. CDR1 and CDR2 from the germline V gene are MNHNS and SASEGT. The CDR3 reads CASSEMMGRQPQHF. In nucleotides, the CDR3 is TGTGCCAGCAGTGAAATGATGGGGCGTCAGCCCCAGCATTTT.

This chain links TRBV7-9 with TRBJ2-7; D unresolved. Germline CDR1 reads SEHNR; CDR2 reads FQNEAQ (reference sequence). Trimming removed 5 bases at V and 0 bases at J, with 11 bases between. This CDR3 has 14 residues. CDR3 residues: CASSPRPSSYEQYF. For the CDR3, the DNA is TGTGCCAGCAGCCCCCGTCCGTCCTCCTACGAGCAGTACTTC.

The chain is built from TRBV4-1 and TRBJ1-1; 9 bases match TRBD1. Per germline, CDR1 MGHRA and CDR2 YSYEKL. With 4 bases clipped from V and 1 base from J, the junction kept 7 bases outside the gene matches. This CDR3 contains 16 residues. DNA of the CDR3: TGCGCCAGCAGCCGAGGGGACAGGGCTTCGAACACTGAAGCTTTCTTT. Translating gives CASSRGDRASNTEAFF.

This chain uses TRBV20-1 with TRBJ2-7; no reliable D call. Germline CDR1 and CDR2: DFQATT and SNEGSKA (reference sequence). The CDR3 is made up of 14 amino acids. The V gene lost 3 bases and the J gene lost 0 bases, with 12 bases spanning the gap. DNA of the CDR3: TGCAGTGCTAGTAGACAAATGAGCTCCTACGAGCAGTACTTC. Translation gives CSASRQMSSYEQYF.

The chain is built from TRBV11-2 and TRBJ2-7; maybe TRBD2 (6 bases). The CDR3 is made up of 12 amino acids. Trimming removed 8 bases at V and 2 bases at J, with 10 bases between. Germline V gene lookup returns CDR1 SGHAT and CDR2 FQNNGV. CDR3 sequence reads: CASQGLAYEQYF. Written as DNA, the CDR3 is TGTGCCAGCCAGGGACTTGCCTACGAGCAGTACTTC.

Written as DNA, the CDR3 is TGCGCCAGCAGCTTGGTACAACCCTCCTACGAGCAGTACTTC. Translation: CASSLVQPSYEQYF. V usage is TRBV5-1 and J usage is TRBJ2-7; D gene unclear. V was trimmed by 0 bases and J by 0 bases, leaving 7 bases between them. The CDR3 has 14 amino acids. Germline V gene sequence: CDR1 SGHRS, CDR2 YFSETQ. The full variable domain, completed using reference TRBV5-1 and TRBJ2-7, is KAGVTQTPRYLIKTRGQQVTLSCSPISGHRSVSWYQQTPGQGLQFLFEYFSETQRNKGNFPGRFSGRQFSNSRSEMNVSTLELGDSALYLCASSLVQPSYEQYFGPGTRLTVT.

The chain combines TRBV5-1 with TRBJ1-1; D is perhaps TRBD1 (5 bases). CDR1 is SGHRS and CDR2 is YFSETQ in the germline V gene. Trimming shortened V by 4 bases and J by 5 bases, and 15 bases separated the two germline ends. The CDR3 has 14 amino acids. The CDR3 loop is CASSPAGGRTEAFF. In DNA form, the CDR3 reads TGCGCCAGCAGCCCGGCGGGGGGAAGAACTGAAGCTTTCTTT.

The rearrangement uses TRBV3-1 (or the pseudogene TRBV3-2) and TRBJ2-3, with 9 bases aligning to TRBD1. The CDR3 is 15 residues long. CDR1 and CDR2 (germline): LGHDT, YNNKEL (reference sequence). V dropped 5 bases and J dropped 2; count of bases not matched to a gene: 5. In DNA, the CDR3 is TGTGCCAGCAGCGGCCGGGACAGGGTCACAGATACGCAGTATTTT. This encodes CASSGRDRVTDTQYF.

CDR3 DNA: TGTGCCAGCAGCCAAGGACAGGGGGACTACGAGCAGTACTTC. It yields the protein CASSQGQGDYEQYF. The chain uses TRBV3-1 (or the pseudogene TRBV3-2) and TRBJ2-7; the match to TRBD1 covers 9 bases. In germline, CDR1 is LGHDT, CDR2 YNNKEL (reference sequence). CDR3 length: 14 amino acids. The J segment lost 3 bases and the V segment lost 1 base, leaving 1 base of the junction unmatched.

This CDR3 reads CASSKNGGPYEQYF. For the CDR3, the DNA is TGTGCCAGCAGCAAAAACGGGGGGCCGTACGAGCAGTACTTC. The chain links TRBV4-2 to TRBJ2-7, with TRBD2 as a possible D gene (7 bases). This CDR3 is 14 amino acids long. Germline CDR1 is LGHNA and CDR2 is YNFKEQ. V dropped 5 bases and J dropped 4 bases, with 15 bases sitting between them.

The rearrangement uses TRBV28 and TRBJ2-7; 8 nucleotides agree with TRBD2. CDR1 and CDR2 from the germline V gene are MDHEN and SYDVKM. CDR3 size: 15 residues. With 2 bases clipped from V and 3 bases from J, the junction kept 6 bases outside the gene matches. CDR3 DNA: TGTGCCAGCAGTTTAGGTCCTAGCGGGTACTACGAGCAGTACTTC. Residues: CASSLGPSGYYEQYF.